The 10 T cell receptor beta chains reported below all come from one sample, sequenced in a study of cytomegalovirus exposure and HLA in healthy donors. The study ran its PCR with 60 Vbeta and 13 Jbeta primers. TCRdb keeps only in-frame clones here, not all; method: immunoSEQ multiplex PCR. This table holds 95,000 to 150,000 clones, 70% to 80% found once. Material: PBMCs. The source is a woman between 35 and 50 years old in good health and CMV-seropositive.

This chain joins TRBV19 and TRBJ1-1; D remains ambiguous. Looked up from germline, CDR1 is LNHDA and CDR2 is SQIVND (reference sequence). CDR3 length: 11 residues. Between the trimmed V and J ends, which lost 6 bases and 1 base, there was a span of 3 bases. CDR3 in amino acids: CASRQNTEAFF. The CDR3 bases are TGTGCCAGTAGACAGAACACTGAAGCTTTCTTT.

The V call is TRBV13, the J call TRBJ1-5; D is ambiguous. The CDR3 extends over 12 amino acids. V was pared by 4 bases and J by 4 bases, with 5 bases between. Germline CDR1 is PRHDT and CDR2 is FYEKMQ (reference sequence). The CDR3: CASSSGNQPQHF. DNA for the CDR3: TGTGCCAGCAGCTCGGGGAATCAGCCCCAGCATTTT.

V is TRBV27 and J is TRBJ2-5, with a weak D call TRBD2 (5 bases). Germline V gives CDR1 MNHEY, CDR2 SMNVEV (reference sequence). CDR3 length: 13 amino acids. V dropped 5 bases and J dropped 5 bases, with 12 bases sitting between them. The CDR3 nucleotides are TGTGCCAGCAGTACCTGGACTGGGGAGACCCAGTACTTC. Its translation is CASSTWTGETQYF.

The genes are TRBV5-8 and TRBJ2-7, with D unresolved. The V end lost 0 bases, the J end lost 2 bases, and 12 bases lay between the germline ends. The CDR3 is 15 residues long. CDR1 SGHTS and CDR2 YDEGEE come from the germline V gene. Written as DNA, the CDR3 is TGTGCCAGCAGCTTGGCCCCCAGAACTACCTACGAGCAGTACTTC. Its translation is CASSLAPRTTYEQYF.

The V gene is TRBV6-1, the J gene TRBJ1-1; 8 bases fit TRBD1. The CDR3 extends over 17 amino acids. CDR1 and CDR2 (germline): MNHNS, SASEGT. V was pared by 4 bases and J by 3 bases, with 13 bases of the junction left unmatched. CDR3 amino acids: CASSAKTGTGGDTEAFF. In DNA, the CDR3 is TGTGCCAGCAGTGCCAAGACAGGTACAGGGGGTGACACTGAAGCTTTCTTT.

The CDR3 reads CASSPPGLSYNSPLHF. CDR3 bases: TGCGCCAGCAGCCCGCCGGGACTCTCCTATAATTCACCCCTCCACTTT. The rearrangement links TRBV5-1 to TRBJ1-6; maybe TRBD1 (5 bases). The CDR3 covers 16 residues. Germline lookup yields CDR1 SGHRS and CDR2 YFSETQ. V was clipped by 4 bases and J by 0 bases, with 11 bases between them.

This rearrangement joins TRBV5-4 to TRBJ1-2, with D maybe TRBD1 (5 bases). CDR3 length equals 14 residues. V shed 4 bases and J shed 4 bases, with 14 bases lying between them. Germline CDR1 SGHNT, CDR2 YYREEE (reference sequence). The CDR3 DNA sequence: TGTGCCAGCAGCCCGGGGGGAGCCTCCTATGGCTACACCTTC. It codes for CASSPGGASYGYTF.

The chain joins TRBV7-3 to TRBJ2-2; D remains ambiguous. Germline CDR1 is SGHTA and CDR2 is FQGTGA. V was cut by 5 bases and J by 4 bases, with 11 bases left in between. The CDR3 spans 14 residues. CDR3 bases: TGTGCCAGCAGCCTACAGCTGGCCACCGGGGAGCTGTTTTTT. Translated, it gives CASSLQLATGELFF.

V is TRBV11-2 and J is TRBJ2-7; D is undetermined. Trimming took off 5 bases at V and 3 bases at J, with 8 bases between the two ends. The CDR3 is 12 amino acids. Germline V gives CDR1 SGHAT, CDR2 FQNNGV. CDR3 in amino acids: CASSAGYYEQYF. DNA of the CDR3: TGTGCCAGCAGCGCAGGATACTACGAGCAGTACTTC. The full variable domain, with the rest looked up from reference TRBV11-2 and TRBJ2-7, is EAGVAQSPRYKIIEKRQSVAFWCNPISGHATLYWYQQILGQGPKLLIQFQNNGVVDDSQLPKDRFSAERLKGVDSTLKIQPAKLEDSAVYLCASSAGYYEQYFGPGTRLTVT.

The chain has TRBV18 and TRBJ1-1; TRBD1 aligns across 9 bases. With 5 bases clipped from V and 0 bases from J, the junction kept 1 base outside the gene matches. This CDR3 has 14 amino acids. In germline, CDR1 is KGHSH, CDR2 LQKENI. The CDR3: CASSRDRVNTEAFF. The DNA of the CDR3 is TGTGCCAGCTCAAGGGACAGGGTGAACACTGAAGCTTTCTTT.